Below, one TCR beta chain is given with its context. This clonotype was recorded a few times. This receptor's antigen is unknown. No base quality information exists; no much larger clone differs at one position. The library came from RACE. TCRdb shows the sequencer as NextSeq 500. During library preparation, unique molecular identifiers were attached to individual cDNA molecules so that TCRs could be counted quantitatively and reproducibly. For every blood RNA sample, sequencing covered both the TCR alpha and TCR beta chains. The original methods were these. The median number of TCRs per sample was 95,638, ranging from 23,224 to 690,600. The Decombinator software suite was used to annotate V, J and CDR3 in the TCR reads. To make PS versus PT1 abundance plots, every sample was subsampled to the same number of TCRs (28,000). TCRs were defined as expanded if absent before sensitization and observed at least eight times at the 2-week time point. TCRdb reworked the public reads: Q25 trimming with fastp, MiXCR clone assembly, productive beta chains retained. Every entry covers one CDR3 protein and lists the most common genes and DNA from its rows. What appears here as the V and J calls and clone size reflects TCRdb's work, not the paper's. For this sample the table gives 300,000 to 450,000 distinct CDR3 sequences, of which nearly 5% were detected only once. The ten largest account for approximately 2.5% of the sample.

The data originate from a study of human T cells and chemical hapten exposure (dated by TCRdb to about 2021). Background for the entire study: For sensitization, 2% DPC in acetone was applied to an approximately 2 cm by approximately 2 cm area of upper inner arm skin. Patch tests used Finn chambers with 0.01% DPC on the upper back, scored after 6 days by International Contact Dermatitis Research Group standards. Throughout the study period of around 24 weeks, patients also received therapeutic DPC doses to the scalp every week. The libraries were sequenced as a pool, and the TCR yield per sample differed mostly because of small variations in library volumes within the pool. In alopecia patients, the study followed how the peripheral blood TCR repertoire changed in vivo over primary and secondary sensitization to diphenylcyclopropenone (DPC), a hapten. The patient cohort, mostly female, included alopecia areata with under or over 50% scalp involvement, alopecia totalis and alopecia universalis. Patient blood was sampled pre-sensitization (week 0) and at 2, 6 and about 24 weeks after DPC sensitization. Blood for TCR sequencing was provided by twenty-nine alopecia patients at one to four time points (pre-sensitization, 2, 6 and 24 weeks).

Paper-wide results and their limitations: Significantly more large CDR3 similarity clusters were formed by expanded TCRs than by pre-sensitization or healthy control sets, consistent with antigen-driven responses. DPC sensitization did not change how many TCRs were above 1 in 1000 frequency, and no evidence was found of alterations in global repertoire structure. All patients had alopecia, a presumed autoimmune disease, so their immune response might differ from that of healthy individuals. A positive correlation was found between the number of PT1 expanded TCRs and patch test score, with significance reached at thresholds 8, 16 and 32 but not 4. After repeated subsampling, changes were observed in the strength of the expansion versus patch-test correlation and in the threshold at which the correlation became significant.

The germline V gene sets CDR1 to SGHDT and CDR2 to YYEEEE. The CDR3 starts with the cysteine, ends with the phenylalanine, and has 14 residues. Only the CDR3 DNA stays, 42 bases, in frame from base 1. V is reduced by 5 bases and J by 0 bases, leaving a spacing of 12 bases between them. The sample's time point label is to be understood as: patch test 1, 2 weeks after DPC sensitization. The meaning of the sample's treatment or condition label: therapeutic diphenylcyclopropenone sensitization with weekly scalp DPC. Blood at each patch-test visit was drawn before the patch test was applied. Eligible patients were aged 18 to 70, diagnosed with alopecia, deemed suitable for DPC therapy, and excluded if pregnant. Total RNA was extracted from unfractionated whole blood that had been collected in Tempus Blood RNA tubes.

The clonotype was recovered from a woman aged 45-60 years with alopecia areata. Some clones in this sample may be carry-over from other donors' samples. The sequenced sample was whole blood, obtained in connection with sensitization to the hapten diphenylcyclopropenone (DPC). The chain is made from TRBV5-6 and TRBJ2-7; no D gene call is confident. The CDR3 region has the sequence CASSIRHSSYEQYF. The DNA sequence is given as TGTGCCAGCAGTATCCGGCACAGCTCCTACGAGCAGTACTTC.